This TCR beta chain was observed in a study of OX40 agonist ivuxolimab in advanced cancers. Study at large: An agonistic human IgG2 monoclonal antibody against OX40 (CD134) was given. Three patients got partial responses; one had hepatocellular carcinoma and two had cutaneous melanoma.

The length of the CDR3 is 14 residues. Trimming cost V 5 bases and J 3 bases, with 12 bases left between them. The germline gives CDR1 SGHRS, CDR2 YFSETQ. Sampling of blood occurred at baseline, cycle 4 day 1, and cycle 7 day 1. Points from the study as a whole: Among the lowest peripheral clonal expansion occurred in 0.1-3.0 mg/kg partial responders.

Libraries were prepared by immunoSEQ multiplex PCR; TCRdb keeps only in-frame clonotypes and omits some of them. The sample contains around 39,000 clones, approximately 72% of which appear only once. Details on this clone: What it recognizes is unknown.

The rearrangement joins TRBV5-1 to TRBJ2-1; D is possibly TRBD2 (5 bases). This clonotype was sampled from an adult with an advanced solid tumor such as melanoma, head and neck, liver or kidney cancer. The source material was CD4+ or CD8+ T cells sorted from blood, sampled in a trial of the OX40 agonist ivuxolimab. The CDR3 here is CASSTQRNYNEQFF. CDR3 in DNA: TGCGCCAGCAGTACCCAGCGGAACTACAATGAGCAGTTCTTC.